The 26 T cell receptor beta chains presented below share a single source sample, sequenced in a study of cytomegalovirus exposure and HLA in healthy donors. Both 60 Vbeta primers and 13 Jbeta primers went into the PCR. The protocol was immunoSEQ multiplex PCR, while the TCRdb copy is restricted to in-frame clones and leaves out a portion. The sample includes roughly 120,000 clones, approximately 78% of them seen just once. The sample comprised PBMCs. These receptors were taken from a woman aged 30 to 39 in good health and CMV-seronegative.

This sequence joins TRBV6-1 and TRBJ1-1; 7 positions match TRBD1. The V gene's germline CDR1 is MNHNS and CDR2 SASEGT. The V gene end was trimmed by 7 bases and the J gene end by 1 base; junction bases not matched to a gene: 9. CDR3 length: 15 residues. The CDR3 loop reads CASTAGGPPNTEAFF. The CDR3 bases are TGTGCCAGCACCGCAGGGGGACCCCCGAACACTGAAGCTTTCTTT.

The rearrangement uses TRBV5-1 and TRBJ1-1; D is possibly TRBD1 (5 bases). The germline gives CDR1 SGHRS, CDR2 YFSETQ. CDR3 length: 15 residues. Trimming took 1 base from V and 0 from J, leaving 10 bases between them. The CDR3 spells CASSLLGRVNTEAFF. The CDR3 DNA follows: TGCGCCAGCAGCTTGCTGGGCAGGGTGAACACTGAAGCTTTCTTT.

This clone was counted a single time. The rearrangement links TRBV9 to TRBJ2-2, with TRBD2 matching 10 bases. V was pared by 2 bases and J by 4 bases, with 5 bases of the junction left unmatched. From germline, CDR1 is SGDLS and CDR2 YYNGEE. This CDR3 is 16 amino acids long. CDR3 bases: TGTGCCAGCAGCGTTAGCGGGGGGTATACCACCGGGGAGCTGTTTTTT. It encodes CASSVSGGYTTGELFF.

The rearrangement joins TRBV5-6 to TRBJ1-4; 8 bases align to TRBD1. The CDR3 spans 17 residues. Germline trimming cut 3 bases from V and 0 bases from J; bases unmatched to any gene: 7. Germline loops: CDR1 SGHDT, CDR2 YYEEEE. The CDR3 loop is CASSSTYRGATNEKLFF. The CDR3 DNA reads as TGTGCCAGCAGCTCGACGTACAGGGGGGCAACTAATGAAAAACTGTTTTTT.

This rearrangement joins TRBV27 to TRBJ2-1, with D perhaps matching TRBD2 (6 bases). The CDR3 length is 16 residues. V lost 5 bases and J lost 0, with 14 bases in between. Germline assignment: CDR1 MNHEY and CDR2 SMNVEV (reference sequence). The CDR3 here is CASSLIADHSYNEQFF. For the CDR3, the DNA is TGTGCCAGCAGTCTCATAGCGGACCACTCCTACAATGAGCAGTTCTTC.

The rearrangement joins TRBV29-1 to TRBJ1-2, with 7 nucleotides matching TRBD1. Trimming took 5 bases from V and 5 from J; bases not matched to a gene: 11. This CDR3 spans 14 amino acids. CDR1 SQVTM and CDR2 ANQGSEA come from the germline V gene. The CDR3 DNA reads as TGCAGCGTTATTCAGGGGGAATTCTTATATGGCTACACCTTC. It is translated as CSVIQGEFLYGYTF.

This clone was counted a few times. The chain couples TRBV5-1 to TRBJ1-3; D may be TRBD1 (5 bases). Germline V gene lookup returns CDR1 SGHRS and CDR2 YFSETQ. The CDR3 is 14 residues long. V was cut by 3 bases and J by 4 bases, with 11 bases left in between. This chain's CDR3 is CASSSGVSGNTIYF. The CDR3, as DNA: TGCGCCAGCAGCTCGGGGGTATCGGGAAACACCATATATTTT.

V usage is TRBV19 and J usage is TRBJ2-1, with D possibly being TRBD1 (6 bases). The CDR3 is 16 amino acids. Germline CDR1 is LNHDA and CDR2 is SQIVND (reference sequence). Trimming removed 2 bases from V and 9 bases from J, with 20 bases in between. CDR3 region: CASSIFGTSSMSEQFF. Here the CDR3 DNA reads TGTGCCAGTAGTATATTCGGGACAAGTTCGATGAGTGAGCAGTTCTTC.

This clone was observed once. This chain joins TRBV6-5 and TRBJ1-1; D perhaps matches TRBD1 (6 bases). The germline CDR1 and CDR2 sequences are MNHEY and SVGAGI. The CDR3 runs to 15 residues. V lost 0 bases, J lost 3 bases, and 11 bases lay in between. CDR3 residues: CASSYSGAGHTEAFF. CDR3 in DNA: TGTGCCAGCAGTTACTCGGGGGCGGGCCACACTGAAGCTTTCTTT.

This chain joins TRBV30 and TRBJ1-1, with 12 bases aligning to TRBD1. In germline, CDR1 is GTSNPN, CDR2 SVGIG (reference sequence). The CDR3 sequence is 15 residues long. With 2 bases clipped from V and 4 bases from J, the junction kept 5 bases outside the gene matches. The CDR3 region is CAWSPGQGAFTEAFF. Written as DNA, the CDR3 is TGTGCCTGGAGTCCGGGACAGGGGGCGTTCACTGAAGCTTTCTTT. Filled out from reference TRBV30 and TRBJ1-1, the complete variable domain reads SQTIHQWPATLVQPVGSPLSLECTVEGTSNPNLYWYRQAAGRGLQLLFYSVGIGQISSEVPQNLSASRPQDRQFILSSKKLLLSDSGFYLCAWSPGQGAFTEAFFGQGTRLTVV.

The V gene is TRBV6-5, the J gene TRBJ2-3, with D perhaps matching TRBD2 (6 bases). Trimming left V 2 bases short and J 2 bases short, with 11 bases between. Germline V gives CDR1 MNHEY, CDR2 SVGAGI. The CDR3 has 15 amino acids. Here the CDR3 DNA reads TGTGCCAGCAGTTACCGAGGGACTTCCACAGATACGCAGTATTTT. Translated: CASSYRGTSTDTQYF.

The chain links TRBV6-5 to TRBJ2-3, with D unresolved. Germline CDR1 and CDR2: MNHEY and SVGAGI. With 0 bases removed from V and 4 bases from J, the gap between germline ends came to 11 bases. The CDR3 consists of 15 residues. The CDR3 loop reads CASSYSGVLADTQYF. Written as DNA, the CDR3 is TGTGCCAGCAGTTACTCTGGAGTTTTGGCAGATACGCAGTATTTT.

This chain links TRBV27 with TRBJ2-7, with D possibly TRBD1 on 5 matching bases. CDR3 length: 13 residues. V gave up 9 bases and J gave up 3 bases, with 15 bases separating them. Germline lookup yields CDR1 MNHEY and CDR2 SMNVEV (reference sequence). The CDR3 here is CASSKGANYEQYF. The CDR3 DNA is TGTGCCAGTTCGAAAGGGGCGAACTACGAGCAGTACTTC.

The chain links TRBV5-6 to TRBJ2-3, with D perhaps TRBD2 (6 bases). The CDR3 is 16 amino acids. Trimming removed 1 base at V and 9 bases at J, with 21 bases between. Germline V gene data show CDR1 as SGHDT and CDR2 as YYEEEE. Here the CDR3 reads CASSLFQGTSLDTQYF. The CDR3 region has the DNA TGTGCCAGCAGCTTGTTCCAGGGCACTAGCCTTGACACGCAGTATTTT.

The rearrangement links TRBV2 to TRBJ2-1, with a tentative D call TRBD1 (5 bases). The germline gives CDR1 SNHLY, CDR2 FYNNEI. The CDR3 spans 14 residues. V was cut by 8 bases and J by 0 bases, with 11 bases left in between. CDR3 sequence (DNA): TGTGCCAGCCACCGTGACAGCTCCTACAATGAGCAGTTCTTC. Protein: CASHRDSSYNEQFF.

The J gene is TRBJ1-2, the V gene TRBV7-9; no reliable D call. The germline V and J ends were trimmed by 5 bases and 3 bases, with 19 bases remaining between them. The length of the CDR3 is 16 residues. The V gene's germline CDR1 is SEHNR and CDR2 FQNEAQ (reference sequence). The chain's CDR3 is CASSLQSGGNHYGYTF. For the CDR3, the DNA is TGTGCCAGCAGCCTCCAGTCGGGAGGGAATCACTATGGCTACACCTTC. Filled out from reference TRBV7-9 and TRBJ1-2, the complete variable domain reads DTGVSQNPRHKITKRGQNVTFRCDPISEHNRLYWYRQTLGQGPEFLTYFQNEAQLEKSRLLSDRFSAERPKGSFSTLEIQRTEQGDSAMYLCASSLQSGGNHYGYTFGSGTRLTVV.

V is TRBV11-3 and J is TRBJ2-2; 15 nucleotides align to TRBD2. The CDR3 contains 20 residues. The V gene's germline CDR1 is SGHNT and CDR2 YENEEA. Trimming removed 3 bases from V and 2 bases from J; junction bases left unmatched: 10. The CDR3: CASSFRSGLAGGRNTGELFF. The CDR3 DNA sequence: TGTGCCAGCAGCTTTCGTAGCGGACTAGCGGGAGGGCGAAACACCGGGGAGCTGTTTTTT.

This chain joins TRBV18 and TRBJ2-5; maybe TRBD2 (6 bases). V dropped 0 bases and J dropped 7 bases, with 15 bases sitting between them. From germline, CDR1 is KGHSH and CDR2 LQKENI. The CDR3 runs to 15 residues. Here the CDR3 reads CASSPPRTTLGTQYF. Here the CDR3 DNA reads TGTGCCAGCTCACCACCGAGGACTACCCTAGGGACCCAGTACTTC.

The chain is built from TRBV27 and TRBJ2-1; a weak D match, TRBD2 (5 bases). The CDR3 runs 13 residues. V was trimmed by 2 bases and J by 6 bases, leaving 8 bases between them. Germline V gene data show CDR1 as MNHEY and CDR2 as SMNVEV (reference sequence). The CDR3 nucleotides are TGTGCCAGCAGTTTAAACGGAGGCAATGAGCAGTTCTTC. The encoded protein is CASSLNGGNEQFF.

V usage is TRBV6-4 and J usage is TRBJ1-6; possibly TRBD1 for D (6 bases). There are 13 residues in the CDR3. V lost 3 bases and J lost 8, with 8 bases in between. Per the germline V gene, CDR1 is MRHNA and CDR2 is SNTAGT. CDR3 nucleotides: TGTGCCAGCAGTGATACAGGGTATTCACCCCTCCACTTT. Protein sequence: CASSDTGYSPLHF.

The sample holds a few counts of this clone. This chain links TRBV4-2 with TRBJ2-7; D uncertain. V lost 6 bases and J 4 bases, leaving 22 bases between the germline ends. Germline values: CDR1 LGHNA, CDR2 YNFKEQ. CDR3 length: 16 amino acids. The CDR3 DNA sequence: TGTGCCAGCAGTTTTTTCAAGCAGAAGGCGGCATACGAGCAGTACTTC. Amino acids: CASSFFKQKAAYEQYF.

This rearrangement joins TRBV11-2 to TRBJ2-2, with a possible D match to TRBD2 (6 bases). Germline CDR1 and CDR2: SGHAT and FQNNGV. This CDR3 comprises 14 residues. Trimming stripped 5 bases from V and 7 bases from J, with 14 bases between. The CDR3 coding sequence is TGTGCCAGCAGCCTTGGGGGGTCCGGCGGGGAGCTGTTTTTT. Its translation is CASSLGGSGGELFF.

The V gene is TRBV29-1, the J gene TRBJ2-2, with 7 bases aligning to TRBD1. Germline V gives CDR1 SQVTM, CDR2 ANQGSEA. V was clipped by 8 bases and J by 4 bases; unmatched bases: 4. CDR3 size: 12 residues. CDR3 coding DNA: TGCAGCATATCAGGGGGCACCGGGGAGCTGTTTTTT. The encoded protein is CSISGGTGELFF.

The chain recombines TRBV18 with TRBJ2-3, with 7 positions matching TRBD1. CDR3 length: 14 residues. V trimming: 4 bases; J trimming: 3 bases; junction bases outside the gene matches: 4. The germline V gene has CDR1 KGHSH and CDR2 LQKENI. CDR3 nucleotide sequence: TGTGCCAGCTCACAGGGACAGAGGACAGATACGCAGTATTTT. Amino acids: CASSQGQRTDTQYF.

The chain carries TRBV29-1 and TRBJ2-3; 9 bases are a match to TRBD2. Trimming removed 0 bases from V and 2 bases from J; junction bases left unmatched: 9. CDR1 and CDR2 from the germline V gene are SQVTM and ANQGSEA. CDR3 size: 17 residues. The CDR3: CSVEEEVAGDFTDTQYF. The CDR3 DNA follows: TGCAGCGTTGAAGAGGAAGTAGCGGGGGACTTCACAGATACGCAGTATTTT.

The J gene is TRBJ2-7, the V gene TRBV11-3; 7 bases are a match to TRBD1. CDR1 and CDR2 (germline): SGHNT, YENEEA. V shed 8 bases and J 6 bases; nucleotides not matched to a gene: 16. There are 15 residues in the CDR3. CDR3 region: CASSADRVIGFEQYF. The CDR3 nucleotides are TGTGCCAGCTCCGCCGACAGGGTGATTGGTTTCGAGCAGTACTTC.